One sample yielded the 15 T cell receptor beta chains listed below, sequenced in a study of T cell clones after liver transplantation. TCRdb's table, derived via immunoSEQ multiplex PCR, lists solely in-frame clones and lacks some. The table has about 99,000 clones, roughly four fifths seen once. The material was CD4+ T cells from blood, obtained roughly 50 months after liver transplant. These receptors all come from a human patient who received a liver transplant. A subset of T cells may come from the graft donor.

The chain has TRBV6-6 and TRBJ1-2; no firm D call. Per germline, CDR1 MNHNY and CDR2 SVGAGI (reference sequence). The CDR3 totals 12 residues. Trimming shortened V by 4 bases and J by 6 bases, and 9 bases separated the two germline ends. The CDR3, as DNA: TGTGCCAGCAGTTGGACCACGGATGGCTACACCTTC. Residues: CASSWTTDGYTF.

On this clone: The same CDR3 can be traced to other DNA sequences in this sample. The chain links TRBV7-3 to TRBJ2-3; 9 bases align to TRBD2. This CDR3 has 15 amino acids. Looked up from germline, CDR1 is SGHTA and CDR2 is FQGTGA. V shed 4 bases and J 0 bases; nucleotides not matched to a gene: 2. The DNA for the CDR3 is TGTGCCAGCAGCTCCGGGACTAGCAGCACAGATACGCAGTATTTT. Protein product: CASSSGTSSTDTQYF.

This clone was seen only once. The chain recombines TRBV29-1 with TRBJ1-2; 7 bases are shared with TRBD1. Per germline, CDR1 SQVTM and CDR2 ANQGSEA. The CDR3 loop spans 14 amino acids. V lost 4 bases and J lost 4; bases outside the gene matches: 9. The CDR3 reads CSVVGGQTFYGYTF. DNA of the CDR3: TGCAGCGTTGTGGGGGGACAGACCTTCTATGGCTACACCTTC.

This chain connects TRBV7-2 to TRBJ1-5; D ambiguous. The germline V gene has CDR1 SGHTA and CDR2 FQGNSA. The CDR3 loop spans 15 amino acids. Trimming shortened V by 1 base and J by 0 bases, and 7 bases separated the two germline ends. The CDR3 sequence is CASSLDRLSNQPQHF. CDR3 nucleotides: TGTGCCAGCAGCTTAGATCGACTTAGCAATCAGCCCCAGCATTTT. The whole variable domain, filled in from reference TRBV7-2 and TRBJ1-5, reads GAGVSQSPSNKVTEKGKDVELRCDPISGHTALYWYRQSLGQGLEFLIYFQGNSAPDKSGLPSDRFSAERTGGSVSTLTIQRTQQEDSAVYLCASSLDRLSNQPQHFGDGTRLSIL.

The chain employs TRBV21-1 and TRBJ2-5; TRBD1 reflects the table's D call only, with no check against the DNA. TRBV21-1 is a pseudogene. The CDR3 length is 15 residues. CDR3 nucleotides: TGTGCCAGCAGCCCTGGGACAGGGTCCCAAGAGACCCAGTACTTC. Encoded protein: CASSPGTGSQETQYF.

The J gene is TRBJ1-1, the V gene TRBV5-1; D call uncertain. This CDR3 is built from 15 residues. Germline CDR1 SGHRS, CDR2 YFSETQ. V gave up 4 bases and J gave up 0 bases, with 13 bases separating them. The CDR3 region is CASSTIPTMNTEAFF. For the CDR3, the DNA is TGCGCCAGCAGCACGATACCTACCATGAACACTGAAGCTTTCTTT.

The chain links TRBV7-2 to TRBJ1-1; D not certain. Germline values: CDR1 SGHTA, CDR2 FQGNSA. This CDR3 comprises 15 residues. The ends were cut back, 1 base at V and 1 base at J, with 10 bases in the middle. CDR3 loop: CASSLVSRQNTEAFF. CDR3 DNA: TGTGCCAGCAGCTTAGTGAGCAGGCAGAACACTGAAGCTTTCTTT.

The J gene is TRBJ2-7, the V gene TRBV5-6, with a weak D call TRBD2 (6 bases). The germline V and J ends were trimmed by 0 bases and 4 bases, with 17 bases remaining between them. The CDR3 is made up of 16 amino acids. Germline CDR1 SGHDT, CDR2 YYEEEE. The CDR3 spells CASSLGAGGGLYEQYF. Written as DNA, the CDR3 is TGTGCCAGCAGCTTGGGGGCTGGGGGAGGACTATACGAGCAGTACTTC. Looking up the rest from reference TRBV5-6 and TRBJ2-7 gives the full variable domain: DAGVTQSPTHLIKTRGQQVTLRCSPKSGHDTVSWYQQALGQGPQFIFQYYEEEERQRGNFPDRFSGHQFPNYSSELNVNALLLGDSALYLCASSLGAGGGLYEQYFGPGTRLTVT.

The chain has TRBV28 and TRBJ2-7; 12 positions match TRBD2. Germline loops: CDR1 MDHEN, CDR2 SYDVKM. The CDR3 extends over 14 amino acids. The CDR3 reads CASGRTSGIREQYF. As DNA, the CDR3 is TGTGCGAGTGGGAGGACTAGCGGGATACGAGAGCAGTACTTC. Looking up the rest from reference TRBV28 and TRBJ2-7 gives the full variable domain: DVKVTQSSRYLVKRTGEKVFLECVQDMDHENMFWYRQDPGLGLRLIYFSYDVKMKEKGDIPEGYSVSREKKERFSLILESASTNQTSMYLCASGRTSGIREQYFGPGTRLTVT.

This clone has only a few counts. In the same sample, other DNA sequences code for this CDR3. J is TRBJ1-1 and V is TRBV19; D not certain. V was cut by 5 bases and J by 0 bases, with 4 bases left in between. Germline-derived CDR1 and CDR2 are LNHDA and SQIVND (reference sequence). The CDR3 contains 12 residues. CDR3: CASSHLNTEAFF. The CDR3 DNA is TGTGCCAGTAGTCACTTGAACACTGAAGCTTTCTTT.

The CDR3 region is CAISEWPEQFF. CDR3 sequence (DNA): TGTGCCATCAGTGAATGGCCGGAGCAGTTCTTC. The V call is TRBV10-3, the J call TRBJ2-1; the D is unclear. V was trimmed by 3 bases and J by 10 bases, leaving 7 bases between them. CDR3 length: 11 residues. Germline V gives CDR1 ENHRY, CDR2 SYGVKD.

This clone was detected a few times. This sequence joins TRBV10-3 and TRBJ1-5, with a tentative D call TRBD1 (6 bases). The CDR3 is 14 residues long. The germline V gene encodes CDR1 ENHRY and CDR2 SYGVKD. The V and J ends lost 2 bases and 2 bases respectively, with 7 bases between them. DNA for the CDR3: TGTGCCATCAGTGAGAGGGGGGGCAATCAGCCCCAGCATTTT. Translation gives CAISERGGNQPQHF.

The CDR3 loop is CASSRRGPGAREGRDNEQFF. The CDR3 DNA reads TGCGCCAGCAGCCGAAGGGGTCCGGGAGCGCGGGAGGGCCGTGACAATGAGCAGTTCTTC. The chain carries TRBV4-1 and TRBJ2-1; 9 bases match TRBD2. J lost 5 bases, V lost 4 bases, and 21 bases had no gene match. CDR1 MGHRA and CDR2 YSYEKL come from the germline V gene. The length of the CDR3 is 20 residues.

The gene calls are TRBV9 and TRBJ2-1, with a tentative D call TRBD2 (7 bases). Germline loops: CDR1 SGDLS, CDR2 YYNGEE. The CDR3 has 14 amino acids. V lost 4 bases and J 5 bases, leaving 13 bases between the germline ends. The CDR3 nucleotides are TGTGCCAGCAGCCCAGGGGACTATGACAATGAGCAGTTCTTC. This translates into CASSPGDYDNEQFF.

The CDR3 is CASSNKNGYTF. The CDR3 DNA is TGTGCCAGCAGTAACAAAAATGGCTACACCTTC. The chain recombines TRBV6-6 with TRBJ1-2; D is unclear. Trimming took off 5 bases at V and 6 bases at J, with 7 bases between the two ends. This CDR3 has 11 amino acids. Looked up from germline, CDR1 is MNHNY and CDR2 is SVGAGI (reference sequence).